This T cell receptor (beta chain) derives from a study of T-cell reconstitution after alpha-beta-depleted transplantation in children. Study-wide findings and caveats: At day 60, the high TCRbeta diversity found in some patients originated from recipient T cells and thymic progenitors that had survived. Newly made T cells mostly supplied T-cell counts and diversity one year after transplant. Alpha-beta T cells present about two months after transplant were reported to originate from several hundred expanded graft clones.

Preparation of the TCRbeta library was carried out with unique molecular identifiers. In TCRdb, the PCR reads were re-called with MiXCR into one record per CDR3 protein. The sample contains 600,000 to 700,000 distinct CDR3 sequences, around 13% of which appear only once. Trimming pared 0 bases from V and 4 bases from J, leaving 11 bases between. The germline CDR1 and CDR2 sequences are SGHRS and YFSETQ. The CDR3 is 15 amino acids. This clonotype was picked up many times. Its antigen is unknown. This clonotype was sampled from a girl aged 2 to 9 with congenital amegakaryocytic thrombocytopenia, due to receive a stem cell transplant. This chain joins TRBV5-1 and TRBJ2-1; a weak D match, TRBD2 (6 bases). The source was PBMCs, collected before TCRalphabeta/CD19-depleted stem cell transplant. The CDR3 reads CASSLGLARYNEQFF. The CDR3 DNA reads TGCGCCAGCAGCTTGGGGCTAGCGAGGTACAATGAGCAGTTCTTC.